This TCR beta chain is drawn from a study of regulatory T cells in long-lasting Graves disease. The time point denotes: newly diagnosed GD, antithyroid drugs for less than 3 months. Preparation of the TCR library used RNA extracted from PBMCs. Arm-PCR of CDR3 regions and iRepertoire HTBI primers were used to build TCR beta libraries. TCRdb reanalysed the multiplex PCR reads using MiXCR and keeps one entry per CDR3 protein. The data contain over 500,000 distinct CDR3 sequences, roughly 15% of them seen just once; the ten biggest clones take up 15% to 20%. The CDR3 sequence is 16 residues long. With V trimmed by 7 bases and J by 1 base, 7 bases remained unmatched. Germline CDR1 and CDR2: LNHDA and SQIVND (reference sequence). These same records also appear under a second study, on T cells in Graves' hyperthyroidism and ophthalmopathy. That publication notes: The study used the HTBI primer set for a first-round RT-PCR of the TCR CDR3.

Sequencing used peripheral blood mononuclear cells (PBMCs), obtained at new diagnosis, from a patient treated with antithyroid drugs. This chain links TRBV19 with TRBJ1-5; TRBD1 aligns across 10 bases. The source is a young woman with Graves disease. Here the CDR3 reads CASNLGQGSSNQPQHF. The CDR3 nucleotides read TGTGCCAGTAACTTGGGACAGGGGTCAAGCAATCAGCCCCAGCATTTT.